This T cell receptor (beta chain) emerged from a study of T cell responses to AZD1222 COVID-19 vaccine. Study information: Second-dose recipients at about 4 or about 12 weeks were treated as one pooled group. The study's findings and limits: Females made up more of the donors, who were largely white British, and clonal diversity may have come out too low. Researchers report vaccine-associated CD4 TCRs spanning spike, with dominance at 160-218 and 743-854.

This table comes from immunoSEQ multiplex PCR, and its TCRdb copy is limited to in-frame clones, with some not included. The repertoire consists of 100,000 to 120,000 clones, with more than 75% occurring once and the leading ten covering about 9.7%. Germline CDR1 and CDR2: SGHRS and YFSETQ. After removal of 0 bases from V and 6 bases from J, the junction contained 5 bases not matched to a gene. The CDR3 spans 16 residues. As for this clone: Its antigen is as yet unknown.

The sequencing here drew on peripheral blood, taken on day 0 of AZD1222 vaccination. This TCR was recovered from an adult in good health. The chain links TRBV5-1 to TRBJ1-4; TRBD1 agrees at 10 bases. DNA for the CDR3: TGCGCCAGCAGCTTGGCCGGGACAGGGGTTGATGAAAAACTGTTTTTT. Residues: CASSLAGTGVDEKLFF. The full variable domain, completed using reference TRBV5-1 and TRBJ1-4, is KAGVTQTPRYLIKTRGQQVTLSCSPISGHRSVSWYQQTPGQGLQFLFEYFSETQRNKGNFPGRFSGRQFSNSRSEMNVSTLELGDSALYLCASSLAGTGVDEKLFFGSGTQLSVL.